One and the same sample provided the 21 T cell receptor beta chains below, sequenced in a study of molecular identifiers for immune sequencing clone quantification. TCRdb independently ran MiXCR on the PCR reads; one entry per CDR3 protein. The sample consists of about 60,000 distinct CDR3 sequences, under 20% of them appearing once. The sample was naive CD8+ T cells from blood, with Jurkat cell RNA spiked in. As for subset: FACS-sorted CD8+CD4-CCR7+CD45RA+ naive T cells. The origin of the receptors is a human donor in good health. Some libraries in this study had Jurkat cell RNA spiked in.

The rearrangement links TRBV14 to TRBJ1-2, with 8 bases identical to TRBD1. CDR3 length equals 13 residues. J was trimmed by 4 bases and V by 3 bases; bases with no gene match: 1. Germline V gene sequence: CDR1 SGHDN, CDR2 FVKESK. CDR3 DNA: TGTGCCAGCAGCCAGACAGGGGTCTATGGCTACACCTTC. Its translation is CASSQTGVYGYTF.

This clonotype turned up a few times. The rearrangement links TRBV28 to TRBJ1-2; 10 bases are shared with TRBD1. Looked up from germline, CDR1 is MDHEN and CDR2 is SYDVKM. The ends lost 1 base at V and 8 bases at J; junction bases unmatched: 10. The CDR3 extends over 16 amino acids. In DNA, the CDR3 is TGTGCCAGCAGTTTATCGACAGCGACAGGGGGCTGGGGCTACACCTTC. Residues: CASSLSTATGGWGYTF.

This clonotype appeared many times. The CDR3 nucleotides read TGTGCCTGGAGTGCTACCTCCTACGAGCAGTACTTC. This encodes CAWSATSYEQYF. The J gene is TRBJ2-7, the V gene TRBV30; no firm D call. The germline CDR1 and CDR2 sequences are GTSNPN and SVGIG (reference sequence). The CDR3 sequence is 12 residues long. The ends were cut back, 1 base at V and 0 bases at J, with 4 bases in the middle.

This clonotype was seen just once. A junction end diverges from the germline sequence, so it may reflect a read error. The rearrangement uses TRBV12-5 and TRBJ2-1; D is possibly TRBD2 (5 bases). The germline CDR1 and CDR2 sequences are LGHNT and FRNRAP. This CDR3 contains 15 residues. CDR3 loop: CASARAGSEYNERFF. The CDR3 region has the DNA TGTGCTAGTGCCCGGGCGGGTAGCGAATACAATGAGCGGTTCTTC.

This clonotype was counted ten times or more. This sequence joins TRBV6-5 and TRBJ2-7; 8 bases fit TRBD2. CDR1 is MNHEY and CDR2 is SVGAGI in the germline V gene. The CDR3 runs 16 residues. J lost 0 bases, V lost 0 bases, and 4 bases had no gene match. CDR3 coding DNA: TGTGCCAGCAGTTACTCTTCGGGAGGGAGCTCCTACGAGCAGTACTTC. Its translation: CASSYSSGGSSYEQYF.

This clonotype was found a few times. J is TRBJ2-7 and V is TRBV4-1; 14 bases map to TRBD2. Germline V gives CDR1 MGHRA, CDR2 YSYEKL. This CDR3 contains 17 residues. J was trimmed by 6 bases and V by 1 base; bases with no gene match: 8. CDR3 region: CASSQVGSGLAGAEQYF. The DNA of the CDR3 is TGCGCCAGCAGCCAAGTAGGCTCGGGACTAGCGGGAGCCGAGCAGTACTTC.

In this sample, this clonotype turned up many times. CDR3 sequence (DNA): TGTGCCTGGAGTGCCCCGACAGGGGGTCTGAGCTATGGCTACACCTTC. As protein: CAWSAPTGGLSYGYTF. V and J are TRBV30 and TRBJ1-2, with 9 bases fitting TRBD1. From germline, CDR1 is GTSNPN and CDR2 SVGIG (reference sequence). The V segment lost 1 base and the J segment 4 bases; nucleotides outside the gene matches: 10. The CDR3 is 16 amino acids.

This clonotype was seen only a few times. The CDR3: CASSQKPVDSYVTYEQYF. The CDR3 DNA is TGCGCCAGCAGCCAAAAACCCGTCGACAGTTACGTGACCTACGAGCAGTACTTC. The chain couples TRBV5-1 to TRBJ2-7, with D perhaps TRBD1 (5 bases). The CDR3 loop spans 18 amino acids. The V end was cut by 4 bases, the J end by 2 bases, with 25 bases between. The V gene's germline CDR1 is SGHRS and CDR2 YFSETQ.

Many counts were recorded for this clonotype. The chain combines TRBV10-3 with TRBJ1-2; the match to TRBD1 covers 9 bases. V trimming: 6 bases; J trimming: 7 bases; junction bases outside the gene matches: 3. CDR1 and CDR2 from the germline V gene are ENHRY and SYGVKD. The CDR3 totals 12 residues. CDR3 sequence reads: CAIRDRGGGYTF. Written as DNA, the CDR3 is TGTGCCATCAGGGACAGGGGCGGTGGCTACACCTTC.

This clonotype came up many times. The chain couples TRBV27 to TRBJ1-5; 8 bases match TRBD1. Germline values: CDR1 MNHEY, CDR2 SMNVEV (reference sequence). Trimming took 3 bases from V and 9 from J; bases not matched to a gene: 7. This CDR3 contains 14 residues. In DNA form, the CDR3 reads TGTGCCAGCAGTTTGACAGGGGCGGAGTGGCCCCAGCATTTT. This sequence encodes CASSLTGAEWPQHF.

This clonotype was seen a handful of times. The J gene is TRBJ2-7, the V gene TRBV5-6; D call uncertain. In germline, CDR1 is SGHDT, CDR2 YYEEEE. The CDR3 is 13 amino acids. V gave up 0 bases and J gave up 0 bases, with 4 bases separating them. The CDR3 DNA reads as TGTGCCAGCAGCTTGGGGATCTCCTACGAGCAGTACTTC. Translation: CASSLGISYEQYF. Based on the CDR3 plus reference TRBV5-6 and TRBJ2-7, the full variable domain is DAGVTQSPTHLIKTRGQQVTLRCSPKSGHDTVSWYQQALGQGPQFIFQYYEEEERQRGNFPDRFSGHQFPNYSSELNVNALLLGDSALYLCASSLGISYEQYFGPGTRLTVT.

This clonotype was seen only once. This could be a read error, since a much larger clone is one nucleotide away. V gene TRBV25-1 combines with J gene TRBJ2-7; D uncertain. This CDR3 is 12 amino acids long. Germline assignment: CDR1 MGHDK and CDR2 SYGVNS. The CDR3, as DNA: TGTGCCGGCAGTGAACGGCAGAACGAGCAGTACTTC. This sequence encodes CAGSERQNEQYF.

This clonotype has a count of ten or more. The genes are TRBV20-1 and TRBJ2-7, with 12 bases aligning to TRBD2. CDR1 is DFQATT, CDR2 SNEGSKA, per germline (reference sequence). The CDR3 covers 14 residues. The V and J ends lost 7 bases and 7 bases, in that order; junction bases with no gene match: 11. CDR3 protein: CSGVRLAGVGEQYF. DNA for the CDR3: TGCAGTGGGGTCAGACTAGCGGGAGTGGGTGAGCAGTACTTC.

Ten or more counts support this clonotype. This sequence joins TRBV7-8 and TRBJ2-5; D is perhaps TRBD1 or TRBD2 (6 bases each). This CDR3 region has 17 residues. V lost 9 bases and J lost 2, with 25 bases in between. Per the germline V gene, CDR1 is SGHVS and CDR2 is FQNEAQ. CDR3 in amino acids: CASRKGGAPIQQETQYF. CDR3 sequence (DNA): TGTGCCAGTCGGAAGGGGGGAGCGCCCATCCAACAAGAGACCCAGTACTTC.

This sequence joins TRBV13 and TRBJ1-2; 7 nucleotides line up with TRBD1. Trimming at V came to 1 base and at J to 8 bases, leaving 7 bases not matched to a gene. Germline V gene data show CDR1 as PRHDT and CDR2 as FYEKMQ (reference sequence). The CDR3 contains 14 residues. The CDR3 nucleotides are TGTGCCAGCAGCTTAGCAGGCAGGGGGTCGGGCTACACCTTC. As protein: CASSLAGRGSGYTF.

This clonotype has a count of ten or more. Here the CDR3 DNA reads TGCAGTGCTCCCCTTACTAGCGGGGATACAGATACGCAGTATTTT. Its translation: CSAPLTSGDTDTQYF. The V call is TRBV20-1, the J call TRBJ2-3; TRBD2 matches 10 bases. The CDR3 runs 15 residues. V gave up 5 bases and J gave up 3 bases; unmatched junction bases: 8. Germline lookup yields CDR1 DFQATT and CDR2 SNEGSKA (reference sequence).

The sample holds many counts of this clonotype. The genes are TRBV6-5 and TRBJ1-5; a weak D match, TRBD1 (6 bases). The CDR3 totals 14 residues. Germline values: CDR1 MNHEY, CDR2 SVGAGI. The V and J ends lost 7 bases and 6 bases respectively, with 16 bases between them. DNA for the CDR3: TGTGCCAGCACCCCAATGGAAGGGGGTCAGCCCCAGCATTTT. This encodes CASTPMEGGQPQHF.

This clonotype was counted at least ten times. V gene TRBV4-1 combines with J gene TRBJ1-1; 7 bases are shared with TRBD1. Germline V gives CDR1 MGHRA, CDR2 YSYEKL. The CDR3 runs to 15 residues. J gave up 3 bases and V 4 bases, and 8 bases lay outside the gene matches. Written as DNA, the CDR3 is TGCGCCAGCAGCCCAAAACAGGGGATGGACACTGAAGCTTTCTTT. The encoded protein is CASSPKQGMDTEAFF.

Many counts were recorded for this clonotype. This chain connects TRBV19 to TRBJ2-7; D may be TRBD1 or TRBD2 (5 bases each). Germline CDR1 LNHDA, CDR2 SQIVND (reference sequence). V was trimmed by 5 bases and J by 2 bases, leaving 10 bases between them. The CDR3 runs 13 residues. The DNA for the CDR3 is TGTGCCAGTAGTGCAGGGAGTACCTACGAGCAGTACTTC. Its protein is CASSAGSTYEQYF. Drawing the rest from reference TRBV19 and TRBJ2-7, the complete variable domain is DGGITQSPKYLFRKEGQNVTLSCEQNLNHDAMYWYRQDPGQGLRLIYYSQIVNDFQKGDIAEGYSVSREKKESFPLTVTSAQKNPTAFYLCASSAGSTYEQYFGPGTRLTVT.

This clonotype was observed many times. The chain couples TRBV7-9 to TRBJ2-5; possibly TRBD1 for D (5 bases). The CDR3 has 12 residues. V shed 5 bases and J shed 5 bases, with 9 bases lying between them. Per germline, CDR1 SEHNR and CDR2 FQNEAQ (reference sequence). The CDR3 spells CASSGASETQYF. The CDR3 region has the DNA TGTGCCAGCAGCGGGGCCTCGGAGACCCAGTACTTC.

This clonotype occurred many times. The chain recombines TRBV27 with TRBJ2-2, with D tentatively TRBD1 (5 bases). CDR1 is MNHEY, CDR2 SMNVEV, per germline (reference sequence). The length of the CDR3 is 15 residues. With 2 bases removed from V and 6 bases from J, the gap between germline ends came to 13 bases. Written as DNA, the CDR3 is TGTGCCAGCAGTTTAGGACACCCTCTGGCCGGGGAGCTGTTTTTT. It encodes CASSLGHPLAGELFF.